This T cell receptor beta chain came from a study of blood T cell repertoires in COVID-19. Overall study: Some COVID-19 samples were acute and others convalescent; all came from the United States, Italy and Spain. PBMCs, B-cell-depleted T cells, or T cells were the source of the cDNA or gDNA that made up the material.

The CDR3 totals 14 residues. V lost 3 bases, J lost 4 bases, and 15 bases lay in between. The germline CDR1 and CDR2 sequences are SQVTM and ANQGSEA. Original methodology: How many nucleated cells were present was estimated from reference gene primer amplification. Profiled with immunoSEQ multiplex PCR; TCRdb holds only in-frame clones, not every one. V and J calls and clone size are those listed in that table; D and trimming were worked out from the DNA. The sample has around 310,000 clones, 85% to 90% seen once; the top ten hold more than 3%. V is TRBV29-1 and J is TRBJ2-5; D is uncertain. The sample taken for sequencing was peripheral blood. This TCR was recovered from a woman between 50 and 59 years old with active or convalescent COVID-19. The CDR3 here is CSVESGWRGETQYF. CDR3 DNA: TGCAGCGTTGAGTCCGGGTGGCGTGGAGAGACCCAGTACTTC. Looking up the rest from reference TRBV29-1 and TRBJ2-5 gives the full variable domain: SAVISQKPSRDICQRGTSLTIQCQVDSQVTMMFWYRQQPGQSLTLIATANQGSEATYESGFVIDKFPISRPNLTFSTLTVSNMSPEDSSIYLCSVESGWRGETQYFGPGTRLLVL.